This entry describes one TCR beta chain. The antigen is not known. Germline CDR1 and CDR2: SEHNR and FQNEAQ (reference sequence). V gave up 5 bases and J gave up 1 base, with 19 bases separating them. The CDR3 contains 17 residues. This sample was taken from a study of post-analysis software for immune sequencing data. Study-level background: Clinical courses comprised relapsing-remitting, secondary progressive and progressive-relapsing multiple sclerosis. The study, taken as a whole, reports: The study found TRBV5-6, TRBV5-1 and TRBV20-1 among 4 or 5 TRBV segments more frequent in patients than controls.

Prepared TCR beta cDNA libraries contained unique molecular identifiers. TCRdb redid the calling of the PCR reads with MiXCR, one entry per CDR3 protein. This sample carries hundreds of thousands of distinct CDR3 sequences, approximately 59% of them seen once, and the ten largest clones take roughly 12%. The sequencing sample was made of blood. The chain recombines TRBV7-9 with TRBJ2-3; perhaps TRBD1 as D (6 bases). The TCR sequence derives from a girl aged 2 to 10 with multiple sclerosis. The DNA of the CDR3 is TGTGCCAGCAGCCCCGCAGAAGGGGGACGACGCACAGATACGCAGTATTTT. This translates into CASSPAEGGRRTDTQYF.